Included here is one T cell receptor (beta chain) sequence, with context. This entry comes from a study of technical replicates of blood from a handful of donors. Germline V gives CDR1 MNHEY, CDR2 SVGAGI. V lost 6 bases and J 0 bases, leaving 8 bases between the germline ends. The length of the CDR3 is 14 residues. TCRdb's table, derived via immunoSEQ multiplex PCR, lists solely in-frame clones and lacks some. The sample contains 75,000 to 90,000 clones, nearly 95% of which appear only once. This TCR was sampled from a human donor in good health. The sequenced sample was T cells isolated from PBMCs. V usage is TRBV6-5 and J usage is TRBJ1-4; D unclear. The CDR3 bases are TGTGCCAGCAGCCCCCGTGCAACTAATGAAAAACTGTTTTTT. Translating it yields CASSPRATNEKLFF.